Listed below are T cell receptor beta chains from one sample, sequenced in a study of Ad26.COV2.S vaccination and SARS-CoV-2 variants. Clones were read by immunoSEQ multiplex PCR, and TCRdb kept only the in-frame ones, dropping some. The repertoire consists of 300,000 to 400,000 clones, with 85% to 90% occurring once and the leading ten covering about 5%. Material: peripheral blood, obtained in a trial of Ad26.COV2.S vaccine versus placebo. These TCRs come from a person between 18 and 65 years old who received the Ad26.COV2.S COVID-19 vaccine or a placebo. Both conserved end residues are part of each CDR3. D genes are given only for firm matches. Only part of the rows carry a size: once, few, many, or a class if the clone is expanded.

TRBV7-2	TRBD1	-	TRBJ2-3	CASSPSGQYTDTQYF	TGTGCCAGCAGCCCCTCGGGACAGTACACAGATACGCAGTATTTT
TRBV4-3	TRBD2	-	TRBJ2-1	CASSQSTGGSYNEQFF	TGCGCCAGCAGCCAATCAACGGGGGGATCCTACAATGAGCAGTTCTTC
TRBV7-9	-	-	TRBJ1-4	CASSVEQGTNEKLFF	TGTGCCAGCAGCGTAGAACAGGGAACTAATGAAAAACTGTTTTTT
TRBV19	-	-	TRBJ1-1	CASSIVGPLGGTEAFF	TGTGCCAGTAGTATAGTGGGCCCTCTGGGGGGCACTGAAGCTTTCTTT
TRBV6-2/TRBV6-3	TRBD2	-	TRBJ2-1	CASSPTLAGDQFF	TGTGCCAGCAGTCCCACCCTAGCGGGGGACCAGTTCTTC
TRBV5-6	TRBD2	-	TRBJ2-3	CASSLVLAGAYTDTQYF	TGTGCCAGCAGCTTGGTCCTAGCGGGGGCCTACACAGATACGCAGTATTTT
TRBV28	-	-	TRBJ1-1	CASSLGVGLVNTEAFF	TGTGCCAGCAGTTTAGGGGTAGGACTCGTGAACACTGAAGCTTTCTTT
TRBV5-6	-	-	TRBJ1-3	CASSFFTGNTIYF	TGTGCCAGCAGCTTCTTTACTGGAAACACCATATATTTT
TRBV4-3	TRBD1	-	TRBJ2-3	CASSQETGLTDTQYF	TGCGCCAGCAGCCAAGAGACAGGGTTGACAGATACGCAGTATTTT
TRBV4-3	TRBD2	-	TRBJ2-3	CASSQDLAELSFPQYF	TGCGCCAGCAGCCAGGATCTAGCGGAACTCTCTTTCCCGCAGTATTTT
TRBV7-2	-	-	TRBJ1-2	CASSRETLGYTF	TGTGCCAGCAGCAGGGAGACCTTGGGCTACACCTTC
TRBV24-1	-	once	TRBJ1-5	CATSDGGGNQPQHF	TGTGCCACCAGTGATGGCGGGGGCAATCAGCCCCAGCATTTT
TRBV12-5	TRBD1	once	TRBJ1-1	CASGLVSPTGEKRAFF	TGTGCTAGTGGTTTGGTATCCCCGACAGGGGAGAAGAGAGCTTTCTTT
TRBV11-2	-	-	TRBJ2-2	CASSHALQGRYGGELFF	TGTGCCAGCAGCCACGCCCTTCAGGGGAGGTATGGCGGGGAGCTGTTTTTT
TRBV5-1	-	-	TRBJ2-1	CASSLEGNRYNEQFF	TGCGCCAGCAGCTTGGAGGGGAACCGCTACAATGAGCAGTTCTTC
TRBV3-1/TRBV3-2	-	once	TRBJ1-2	CASSQSGANGRYGYTF	TGTGCCAGCAGCCAATCAGGGGCCAACGGGCGCTATGGCTACACCTTC
TRBV19	-	-	TRBJ2-1	CASSIPTQSQFF	TGTGCCAGTAGTATACCGACCCAGTCGCAGTTCTTC
TRBV27	-	-	TRBJ1-1	CASSLRGNTEAFF	TGTGCCAGCAGTTTACGCGGCAACACTGAAGCTTTCTTT
TRBV30	-	-	TRBJ1-1	CAWSVVGPGSGAFF	TGTGCCTGGAGTGTGGTGGGTCCAGGGAGTGGAGCTTTCTTT
TRBV7-2	-	-	TRBJ2-1	CASSSPGTYSSYNEQFF	TGTGCCAGCAGCTCTCCCGGAACTTACAGCTCCTACAATGAGCAGTTCTTC
TRBV9	-	-	TRBJ2-1	CASSAFGAINEQFF	TGTGCCAGCAGCGCCTTCGGGGCCATCAATGAGCAGTTCTTC
TRBV15	-	-	TRBJ1-4	CATTPQGPWEKLFF	TGTGCCACCACCCCGCAGGGACCTTGGGAAAAACTGTTTTTT
TRBV30	-	-	TRBJ1-2	CAWSRTPNYGYTF	TGTGCCTGGAGCAGGACGCCTAACTATGGCTACACCTTC
TRBV10-3	TRBD1	-	TRBJ1-2	CAIRGQGAHSYGYTF	TGTGCCATCAGGGGACAGGGGGCGCACAGCTATGGCTACACCTTC
TRBV6-5	-	-	TRBJ2-2	CASSYSGTEGTGELFF	TGTGCCAGCAGTTACTCCGGGACTGAGGGGACCGGGGAGCTGTTTTTT
TRBV7-9	TRBD1	-	TRBJ2-6	CASSDYTGGALSGANVLTF	TGTGCCAGCAGCGATTACACAGGGGGCGCGCTCTCTGGGGCCAACGTCCTGACTTTC
TRBV6-2/TRBV6-3	TRBD2	-	TRBJ2-7	CASSYSQTSGSYEQYF	TGTGCCAGCAGTTACTCCCAGACTAGCGGGTCCTACGAGCAGTACTTC
TRBV12-5	-	-	TRBJ2-5	CASGPPARDFQETQYF	TGTGCTAGTGGACCCCCCGCCCGAGATTTCCAAGAGACCCAGTACTTC
TRBV30	TRBD1	-	TRBJ1-3	CAWRVGTAVSTIYF	TGTGCCTGGAGGGTAGGGACAGCCGTTTCCACCATATATTTT
TRBV15	-	-	TRBJ1-5	CATEEGDSNQPQHF	TGTGCCACCGAGGAGGGGGATAGCAATCAGCCCCAGCATTTT
TRBV10-3	-	-	TRBJ2-5	CAISESTLDLQETQYF	TGTGCCATCAGTGAGTCGACTCTAGACTTACAAGAGACCCAGTACTTC
TRBV5-1	-	-	TRBJ2-7	CASSFLRDKSYEQYF	TGCGCCAGCAGCTTCCTCCGGGACAAATCATACGAGCAGTACTTC
TRBV12-5	-	-	TRBJ1-1	CASGLDSYTEAFF	TGTGCTAGTGGTTTGGACAGCTACACTGAAGCTTTCTTT
TRBV5-1	-	-	TRBJ1-2	CASSYGTYYGYTF	TGCGCCAGCAGCTATGGGACCTACTATGGCTACACCTTC
TRBV15	TRBD1	-	TRBJ1-1	CATSRDWAGGTEAFF	TGTGCCACCAGCAGAGATTGGGCAGGGGGCACTGAAGCTTTCTTT
TRBV28	-	once	TRBJ1-2	CASTPPTEYYGYTF	TGTGCCAGCACCCCCCCGACGGAGTACTATGGCTACACCTTC
TRBV6-5	TRBD1	-	TRBJ1-1	CASSPRQGGAFF	TGTGCCAGCAGTCCGAGACAGGGCGGGGCTTTCTTT
TRBV28	-	-	TRBJ1-1	CASSLTNTEAFF	TGTGCCAGCAGCCTTACGAACACTGAAGCTTTCTTT
TRBV4-3	-	-	TRBJ1-2	CASSQDSGASYTF	TGCGCCAGCAGCCAAGATTCAGGGGCTAGCTACACCTTC
TRBV29-1	TRBD1	-	TRBJ2-2	CSVWDSLANTGELFF	TGCAGCGTGTGGGACAGTCTCGCGAACACCGGGGAGCTGTTTTTT
TRBV7-8	-	-	TRBJ1-2	CASSSLLYYGYTF	TGTGCCAGCAGCTCCCTCCTTTACTATGGCTACACCTTC
TRBV7-8	-	-	TRBJ2-7	CASSLGGRGWQYF	TGTGCCAGCAGCTTAGGGGGACGTGGGTGGCAGTACTTC
TRBV5-4	-	-	TRBJ1-3	CASSPGINGNTIYF	TGTGCCAGCAGCCCAGGGATCAACGGAAACACCATATATTTT
TRBV9	-	-	TRBJ1-3	CASSVEGRRDTIYF	TGTGCCAGCAGCGTGGAGGGGCGCAGGGACACCATATATTTT
TRBV12-3/TRBV12-4	-	-	TRBJ2-5	CASTGSGTQYF	TGTGCCAGCACAGGGTCCGGGACCCAGTACTTC
TRBV18	-	-	TRBJ1-1	CASSPVEGMNTEAFF	TGTGCCAGCTCACCAGTAGAGGGCATGAACACTGAAGCTTTCTTT
TRBV4-2	TRBD1	once	TRBJ1-6	CASSQTGQGYSPLHF	TGTGCCAGCAGCCAGACCGGACAGGGGTATTCACCCCTCCACTTT
TRBV5-8	-	-	TRBJ1-2	CASSYSTGNPYGYTF	TGTGCCAGCAGCTACAGTACCGGGAACCCCTATGGCTACACCTTC
TRBV7-3	TRBD2	-	TRBJ2-1	CASSLKVTSGQYNEQFF	TGTGCCAGCAGCTTAAAGGTGACTAGCGGGCAGTACAATGAGCAGTTCTTC
TRBV14	-	once	TRBJ2-3	CASSHIARGTDTQYF	TGTGCCAGCAGCCACATCGCAAGAGGCACAGATACGCAGTATTTT
TRBV4-2	-	-	TRBJ2-1	CASTLSGLPSNEQFF	TGTGCCAGCACCCTGAGCGGGCTGCCCTCCAATGAGCAGTTCTTC